The entry below describes one TCR beta chain. The germline V and J ends were trimmed by 3 bases and 5 bases, with 12 bases remaining between them. The length of the CDR3 is 13 residues. CDR1 and CDR2 (germline): SGHRS, YFSETQ. This entry is derived from a study of blood T cell repertoires in COVID-19. Turning to the study itself: The origin of the acute and convalescent COVID-19 samples was the United States, Italy and Spain. The cDNA or gDNA used as material had been derived from T cells, B-cell-depleted T cells, or PBMCs.

In the study's own analysis: Reference gene primer amplification gave nucleated cell count estimates. Method: immunoSEQ multiplex PCR; TCRdb's copy keeps in-frame clones and lacks some. Clone size and V and J calls were adopted from that table, with D and trimming inferred from the DNA. This table has 200,000 or so clones, 70% to 90% appearing once. This chain links TRBV5-1 with TRBJ2-7, with D maybe TRBD1 (6 bases). Source material: peripheral blood. The TCR was taken from a man aged 50-59 years with acute or convalescent COVID-19. The CDR3 DNA reads TGCGCCAGCAGCTCAGACAGGTGGGACGAGCAGTACTTC. Residues: CASSSDRWDEQYF.